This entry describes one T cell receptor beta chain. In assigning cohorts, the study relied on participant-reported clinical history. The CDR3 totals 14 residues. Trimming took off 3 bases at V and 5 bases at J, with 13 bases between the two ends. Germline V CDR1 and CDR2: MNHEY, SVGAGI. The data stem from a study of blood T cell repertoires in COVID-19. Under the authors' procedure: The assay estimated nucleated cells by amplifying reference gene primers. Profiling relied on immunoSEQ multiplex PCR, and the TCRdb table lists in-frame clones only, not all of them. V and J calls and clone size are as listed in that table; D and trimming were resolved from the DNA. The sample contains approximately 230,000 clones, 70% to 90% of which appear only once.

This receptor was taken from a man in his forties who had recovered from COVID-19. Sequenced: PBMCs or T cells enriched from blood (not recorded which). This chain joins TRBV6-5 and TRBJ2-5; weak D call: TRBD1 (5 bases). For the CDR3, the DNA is TGTGCCAGCAGTTATCGGCAGGGTGGGGAGACCCAGTACTTC. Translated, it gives CASSYRQGGETQYF.